This TCR beta chain is from a study of patients and donors after allogeneic stem cell transplantation. This clonotype was picked up a small number of times. V dropped 4 bases and J dropped 1 base, with 7 bases sitting between them. Germline assignment: CDR1 DFQATT and CDR2 SNEGSKA (reference sequence). This CDR3 is built from 12 residues. TCRdb called the RT-PCR reads again in MiXCR, with one record for every CDR3 protein. The sample contains approximately 200,000 distinct CDR3 sequences, around two fifths of which appear only once. The clonotype comes from a human donor who was either an allogeneic HSCT recipient or a stem cell or donor lymphocyte infusion donor (not recorded which). It is not recorded whose cells these are; they may come from a transplant donor. The sample consisted of blood, either unsorted or a sorted T cell fraction (not recorded which). The chain combines TRBV20-1 with TRBJ1-2; D gene uncertain. The CDR3 DNA reads TGCAGTGCTATTTCAGATAACTATGGCTACACCTTC. Amino acids: CSAISDNYGYTF.